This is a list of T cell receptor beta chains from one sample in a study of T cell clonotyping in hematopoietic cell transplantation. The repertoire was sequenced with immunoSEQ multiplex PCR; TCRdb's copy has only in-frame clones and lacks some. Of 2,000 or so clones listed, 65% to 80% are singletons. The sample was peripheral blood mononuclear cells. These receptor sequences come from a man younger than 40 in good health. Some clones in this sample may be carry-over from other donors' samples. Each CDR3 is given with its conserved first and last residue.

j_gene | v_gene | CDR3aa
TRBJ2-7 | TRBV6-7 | CASSYSETRELDYEQYF
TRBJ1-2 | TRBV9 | CASSEYPGQDSGGYTF
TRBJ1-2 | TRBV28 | CATQEVSDRAFNYGYTF
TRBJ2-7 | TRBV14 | CASSRRYNSGRRALEQYF
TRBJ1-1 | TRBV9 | CASSVTGTVPTEAFF
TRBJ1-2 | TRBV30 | CAWGIRGNYGYTF
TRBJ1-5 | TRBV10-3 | CASNTGDSNQPQHF
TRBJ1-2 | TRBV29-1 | CSVERVWTGDGYTF
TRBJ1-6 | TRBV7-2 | CASSSRSTGNSPLHF
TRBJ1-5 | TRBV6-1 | CASSEATGAAYQPQHF
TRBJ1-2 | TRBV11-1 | CASSLQGYGYTF
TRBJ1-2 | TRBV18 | CASSPETGDHYGYTF
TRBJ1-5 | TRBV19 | CASSTGNGQPQHF
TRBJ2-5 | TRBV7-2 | CASSLESETQYF
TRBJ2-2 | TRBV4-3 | CASSQDSRTGELFF
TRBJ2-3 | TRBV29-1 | CSIEGQGYTDTQYF
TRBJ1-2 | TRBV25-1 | CASSKGQDSGGYTF
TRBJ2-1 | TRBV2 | CAIRGTGFYNEQFF
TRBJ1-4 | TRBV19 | CASRAGRANEKLFF
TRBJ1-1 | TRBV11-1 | CARGWGNTEAFF
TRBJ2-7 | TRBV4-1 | CASSQSQGKNYEQYF
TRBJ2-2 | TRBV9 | CASSVRLAGDTGELFF
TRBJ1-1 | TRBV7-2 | CASSLGTENTEAFF
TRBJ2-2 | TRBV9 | CASSTGSPGELFF
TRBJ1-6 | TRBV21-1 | CASSKVRGRSYNSPLHF
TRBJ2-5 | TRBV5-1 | CASSSDRGQGETQYF
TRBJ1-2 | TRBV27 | CASSLSTGPAGYGYTF
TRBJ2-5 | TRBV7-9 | CASSLTGEVETQYF
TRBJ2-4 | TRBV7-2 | CASSLASGFQYF
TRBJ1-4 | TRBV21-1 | CASIDGTGVEKLFF
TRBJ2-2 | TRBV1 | CTSTRSRDTGELFF
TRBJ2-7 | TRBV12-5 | CASGTLEIFGYEQYF
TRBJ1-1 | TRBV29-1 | CSVERILNTEAFF
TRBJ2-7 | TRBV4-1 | CASSQYISGSFDEQYF
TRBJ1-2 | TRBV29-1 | CSVDPYRGGYTF
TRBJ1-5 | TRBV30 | CACDSPNQPQHF
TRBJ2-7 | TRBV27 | CASLTRNSSTGLTVDEQYF
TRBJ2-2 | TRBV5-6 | CASSLRLADNTGELFF
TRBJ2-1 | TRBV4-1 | CASSQEDRAKEFF
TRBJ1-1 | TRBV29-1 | CSAEGREDGNTEAFF
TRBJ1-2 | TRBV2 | CASSPISGGNVGYTF
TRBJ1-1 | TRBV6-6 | CASSYDRGMNTEAFF
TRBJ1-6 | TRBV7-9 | CASTRTDTEGAPLHF